A single sample gave rise to the 17 T cell receptor beta chains below, sequenced in a study of spatial heterogeneity in lung cancer (dated by TCRdb to between 2018 and 2021). Study-wide findings and limitations: The number of expanded intratumoral alpha and beta TCRs correlated with the tumor nonsynonymous mutation count.

For these receptors, no antigen is known. In the paper's terms, the time point label means: sample taken at primary tumor resection. Library prep was done by 5' RACE. Reads for this sample came from a NextSeq 500. The raw public data were reprocessed by TCRdb itself: fastp quality trimming at Q25, MiXCR clonotype calling, in-frame beta chains only. Rows are combined by CDR3 protein, so each entry shows the most common genes and DNA. The sample table contains roughly 3,700 distinct CDR3 sequences; only one count was recorded for 5.3% of them. The leading ten clones occupy about 13% of the sample. Here the sequenced sample was lung tumor tissue, taken at surgery. Receptors were obtained from a female donor with early-stage non-small cell lung cancer.

This clonotype is medium-sized (0.01 to 0.1%) in the sample. This chain connects TRBV6-6 to TRBJ2-5; 7 nucleotides align to TRBD1. CDR1 is MNHNY, CDR2 SVGAGI, per germline (reference sequence). J lost 3 bases, V lost 2 bases, and 3 bases had no gene match. The length of the CDR3 is 14 residues. The CDR3 DNA is TGTGCCAGCAGTTACCGCCAGGGGGAAGAGACCCAGTACTTC. It specifies CASSYRQGEETQYF.

This clonotype occurred many times. This sequence joins TRBV14 and TRBJ1-2, with unresolved D. Germline V gives CDR1 SGHDN, CDR2 FVKESK. The CDR3 length is 12 residues. Trimming removed 4 bases from V and 4 bases from J, with 7 bases in between. The CDR3 DNA sequence: TGTGCCAGCAGCCCCGGCTCCTATGGCTACACCTTC. Its translation: CASSPGSYGYTF. Full variable domain (outside the CDR3, taken from reference TRBV14 and TRBJ1-2): EAGVTQFPSHSVIEKGQTVTLRCDPISGHDNLYWYRRVMGKEIKFLLHFVKESKQDESGMPNNRFLAERTGGTYSTLKVQPAELEDSGVYFCASSPGSYGYTFGSGTRLTVV.

This clonotype is medium-sized in the sample. The gene calls are TRBV5-1 and TRBJ2-5; 16 nucleotides align to TRBD2. CDR1 and CDR2 from the germline V gene are SGHRS and YFSETQ. After removal of 4 bases from V and 2 bases from J, the junction contained 11 bases not matched to a gene. The CDR3 consists of 19 residues. This CDR3 is CASSPSPGLAGGRQETQYF. DNA for the CDR3: TGCGCCAGCAGCCCTAGTCCGGGACTAGCGGGGGGGCGTCAAGAGACCCAGTACTTC. Looking up the rest from reference TRBV5-1 and TRBJ2-5 gives the full variable domain: KAGVTQTPRYLIKTRGQQVTLSCSPISGHRSVSWYQQTPGQGLQFLFEYFSETQRNKGNFPGRFSGRQFSNSRSEMNVSTLELGDSALYLCASSPSPGLAGGRQETQYFGPGTRLLVL.

This clonotype is medium-sized in the sample. The chain combines TRBV20-1 with TRBJ1-5; D unresolved. Germline CDR1 DFQATT, CDR2 SNEGSKA (reference sequence). Trimming stripped 6 bases from V and 5 bases from J, with 8 bases between. This CDR3 has 11 amino acids. CDR3 loop: CSARKDQPQHF. The CDR3 coding sequence is TGCAGTGCCCGAAAAGATCAGCCCCAGCATTTT.

Judged by abundance, this clonotype is medium-sized. The chain links TRBV7-2 to TRBJ2-3; 10 bases line up with TRBD2. The CDR3 has 15 residues. Losses at the gene ends were 3 bases for V and 3 bases for J; bases not matched to a gene: 3. Germline loops: CDR1 SGHTA, CDR2 FQGNSA. CDR3 amino acids: CASSFPTSGTDTQYF. CDR3 DNA: TGTGCCAGCAGCTTCCCGACTAGCGGGACAGATACGCAGTATTTT.

In its sample, this clonotype is medium-sized (0.01 to 0.1%). CDR3 region: CASSLGLRTYEQYF. CDR3 DNA: TGTGCCAGCAGTTTAGGTCTCAGAACCTACGAGCAGTACTTC. This rearrangement joins TRBV12-3 or TRBV12-4 to TRBJ2-7; D remains unclear. The CDR3 spans 14 residues. Trimming shortened V by 1 base and J by 2 bases, and 9 bases separated the two germline ends.

This clonotype was counted ten times or more. The rearrangement links TRBV12-3 or TRBV12-4 to TRBJ1-1, with D possibly TRBD1 on 5 matching bases. The ends were cut back, 6 bases at V and 3 bases at J, with 11 bases in the middle. CDR3 length equals 13 residues. This CDR3 is CASSRTGYTEAFF. The CDR3 region has the DNA TGTGCCAGCAGCCGTACAGGTTACACTGAAGCTTTCTTT.

This clonotype is categorized as medium-sized. This rearrangement joins TRBV6-5 to TRBJ1-2; the D gene is possibly TRBD1 (6 bases). The germline V gene has CDR1 MNHEY and CDR2 SVGAGI. V lost 6 bases to trimming and J lost 1 base, with 12 bases between them. The CDR3 covers 14 residues. The CDR3 bases are TGTGCCAGCAGCCCAGGGGTTCGTAACTATGGCTACACCTTC. Protein sequence: CASSPGVRNYGYTF.

By sample fraction, this clonotype is medium-sized. This chain links TRBV7-2 with TRBJ2-1; TRBD2 matches 14 bases. Per germline, CDR1 SGHTA and CDR2 FQGNSA. This CDR3 comprises 17 residues. The ends lost 4 bases at V and 8 bases at J; junction bases unmatched: 10. The DNA of the CDR3 is TGTGCCAGCAGCTCTGCCTCCGGGACTAGCGGGAGTCATGAGCAGTTCTTC. Translated, it gives CASSSASGTSGSHEQFF.

Ten or more counts support this clonotype. This chain joins TRBV5-5 and TRBJ2-2; D remains ambiguous. Germline loops: CDR1 SGHKS, CDR2 YYEKEE (reference sequence). The germline V and J ends were trimmed by 4 bases and 2 bases, with 9 bases remaining between them. The CDR3 sequence is 14 residues long. The CDR3 sequence: CASSPAANTGELFF. DNA of the CDR3: TGTGCCAGCAGCCCCGCGGCCAACACCGGGGAGCTGTTTTTT.

The rearrangement joins TRBV12-3 or TRBV12-4 to TRBJ1-5; D gene uncertain. V gave up 5 bases and J gave up 0 bases, with 11 bases separating them. The CDR3 has 15 residues. CDR3 coding DNA: TGTGCCAGCAGTCTGGAGGGAAATAGCAATCAGCCCCAGCATTTT. This sequence encodes CASSLEGNSNQPQHF.

This clonotype ranks as medium-sized. The J gene is TRBJ2-3, the V gene TRBV7-9; 9 nucleotides agree with TRBD1. V lost 3 bases, J lost 5 bases, and 3 bases stayed unmatched. Germline loops: CDR1 SEHNR, CDR2 FQNEAQ (reference sequence). CDR3 length: 14 amino acids. CDR3 amino acids: CASSFGTGIDTQYF. The CDR3 DNA sequence: TGTGCCAGCAGCTTTGGGACAGGGATAGATACGCAGTATTTT.

By share of the sample, this clonotype is medium-sized (0.01 to 0.1%). The chain is built from TRBV19 and TRBJ1-5; the D is unclear. V was pared by 0 bases and J by 8 bases, with 20 bases between. The CDR3 covers 17 residues. The germline V gene has CDR1 LNHDA and CDR2 SQIVND (reference sequence). The CDR3 protein is CASSIDQAPSYVKPQHF. The CDR3 DNA follows: TGTGCCAGTAGTATAGATCAGGCCCCCTCGTATGTGAAGCCCCAGCATTTT.

This clonotype is medium-sized (0.01 to 0.1%) in the sample. This rearrangement joins TRBV6-5 to TRBJ2-5; no clear D. Germline assignment: CDR1 MNHEY and CDR2 SVGAGI. The CDR3 totals 14 residues. Trimming removed 7 bases from V and 5 bases from J, with 17 bases in between. The CDR3, as DNA: TGTGCCAGCAAACCGGGCCTCACCCGGGAGACCCAGTACTTC. Residues: CASKPGLTRETQYF.

This clonotype is large in the sample. The gene calls are TRBV27 and TRBJ2-7; the match to TRBD2 covers 9 bases. CDR1 MNHEY and CDR2 SMNVEV come from the germline V gene (reference sequence). The ends lost 2 bases at V and 6 bases at J; junction bases unmatched: 5. The CDR3 has 14 residues. DNA for the CDR3: TGTGCCAGCAGTTTAGAGGGACTAGCCGGCGAGCAGTACTTC. Its protein is CASSLEGLAGEQYF.

In DNA, the CDR3 is TGTGCCAGCAGTATACGTGGCAATCAGCCCCAGCATTTT. Translation: CASSIRGNQPQHF. The chain recombines TRBV5-5 with TRBJ1-5; D ambiguous. The CDR3 is 13 residues long. The V and J ends lost 5 bases and 2 bases respectively, with 8 bases between them. Germline V lookup: CDR1 SGHKS, CDR2 YYEKEE (reference sequence).

This clonotype was seen only a few times. The chain combines TRBV5-1 with TRBJ1-1; 7 bases map to TRBD1. This CDR3 contains 13 residues. Germline V gene sequence: CDR1 SGHRS, CDR2 YFSETQ. The V and J ends lost 3 bases and 5 bases, in that order; junction bases with no gene match: 4. CDR3: CASSWDSSTEAFF. The CDR3 bases are TGCGCCAGCAGCTGGGACAGTTCAACTGAAGCTTTCTTT.